This T cell receptor beta chain was captured by sequencing in a study of CD8+CD57+ T cells in acquired aplastic anemia. V lost 1 base and J 5 bases, leaving 5 bases between the germline ends. CDR3 size: 12 residues. Germline V CDR1 and CDR2: SGHVS, FQNEAQ. This clonotype occurred once. Genomic DNA provided the template from which TCR beta VDJ and CDR3 profiles were obtained. TCRdb re-analysed the reads in MiXCR, keeping a single row per CDR3 protein. The sample yields 150,000 to 200,000 distinct CDR3 sequences, over 60% seen once. The sequence came from a human donor with severe aplastic anemia or a healthy control (not recorded which). Source material: sorted CD4+, CD8+, or CD8+CD57+ T cells (not recorded which) from PBMCs. V usage is TRBV7-8 and J usage is TRBJ2-5; weak D call: TRBD2 (5 bases). The CDR3 loop is CASSLGRETQYF. CDR3 DNA: TGTGCCAGCAGCTTAGGGAGGGAGACCCAGTACTTC.